Sequencing of this T cell receptor beta chain was carried out in a study of read filtering for tumor transcriptome and immune sequencing. Background on the study: Revised staging placed fewer than ten patients in R-ISS I, approximately 16 in II, 6 or 7 in III. Transcriptome libraries were built from DNase-treated RNA. Study-level results: This fraction held mixed bone marrow immune cells after CD138-negative sorting.

The library was built from 400 ng RNA with molecular barcoded adaptors for alpha/delta and beta/gamma chains. MiXCR was run by TCRdb on the reads, yielding one entry per CDR3 protein. The table includes over 25,000 distinct CDR3 sequences, under 15% detected once. This CDR3 has 13 amino acids. V was cut by 6 bases and J by 5 bases, with 11 bases left in between. Germline V gives CDR1 MNHEY, CDR2 SMNVEV (reference sequence). In its sample, this clonotype was seen many times. Its antigen remains unknown. The chain joins TRBV27 to TRBJ1-5, with a possible D match to TRBD1 (6 bases). The TCR originated in a donor aged 40 or older with multiple myeloma. The material sequenced was a population of CD138-negative cells sorted from bone marrow. DNA of the CDR3: TGTGCCAGCAGACGGGGGGGCGATCAGCCCCAGCATTTT. Its protein product is CASRRGGDQPQHF.